Listed here are 31 T cell receptor beta chains from one sample, sequenced in a study of blood T cell repertoires in COVID-19. Clones were sequenced by immunoSEQ multiplex PCR, and TCRdb holds only the in-frame ones, with some missing. This table holds roughly 90,000 clones, around four fifths found once. The sequencing input was peripheral blood. These receptors were collected from a man aged 45-65 years with acute or convalescent COVID-19.

The chain links TRBV21-1 to TRBJ2-1; no check of the table's D call, TRBD1, against the DNA was made. TRBV21-1 is deemed a pseudogene. The CDR3 runs 17 residues. The CDR3 sequence is CASTNRGQGESRNEQFF. Written as DNA, the CDR3 is TGTGCCAGCACCAATAGGGGACAGGGAGAATCTAGGAATGAGCAGTTCTTC.

This CDR3 is CASRGQGGISYNEQFF. The DNA of the CDR3 is TGTGCCAGCAGGGGACAGGGGGGTATCTCCTACAATGAGCAGTTCTTC. This chain connects TRBV27 to TRBJ2-1, with 11 bases identical to TRBD1. The junction had 4 bases not matched to a gene; V was cut back by 6 bases and J by 0 bases. This CDR3 comprises 16 residues. CDR1 and CDR2 (germline): MNHEY, SMNVEV (reference sequence).

The gene calls are TRBV30 and TRBJ2-2; D is unresolved. From germline, CDR1 is GTSNPN and CDR2 SVGIG (reference sequence). The CDR3 consists of 12 residues. The V and J ends lost 7 bases and 4 bases respectively, with 10 bases between them. CDR3 region: CASSKLTGELFF. DNA of the CDR3: TGTGCCTCTTCGAAACTCACCGGGGAGCTGTTTTTT.

Here the CDR3 DNA reads TGTGCCAGCAGTTACTCGTTTTATCAAGGCGGCGGAAACACCATATATTTT. This codes for CASSYSFYQGGGNTIYF. The gene calls are TRBV6-2 or TRBV6-3 and TRBJ1-3; D not resolved. This CDR3 comprises 17 residues. Between the trimmed V and J ends, which lost 0 bases and 4 bases, there was a span of 16 bases. Germline-derived CDR1 and CDR2 are MNHEY and SVGEGT.

The rearrangement uses TRBV6-5 and TRBJ2-7; D is perhaps TRBD1 (6 bases). Trimming took off 5 bases at V and 4 bases at J, with 15 bases between the two ends. Germline CDR1 and CDR2: MNHEY and SVGAGI. CDR3 length: 14 amino acids. CDR3 region: CASSPSGTKYEQYF. The CDR3, as DNA: TGTGCCAGCAGTCCCTCCGGGACAAAGTACGAGCAGTACTTC.

The chain combines TRBV30 with TRBJ1-1; D might be TRBD1 (6 bases). This CDR3 region has 13 residues. Trimming pared 4 bases from V and 3 bases from J, leaving 12 bases between. CDR1 GTSNPN and CDR2 SVGIG come from the germline V gene (reference sequence). The CDR3 sequence is CAWTRGGDTEAFF. The CDR3 nucleotides are TGTGCCTGGACTAGGGGGGGGGACACTGAAGCTTTCTTT.

This clone was observed a few times. V gene TRBV10-3 combines with J gene TRBJ1-5; no firm D call. Deletions cut 2 bases from V and 3 bases from J, with 14 bases between. This CDR3 spans 16 amino acids. CDR1 and CDR2 (germline): ENHRY, SYGVKD. CDR3 nucleotide sequence: TGTGCCATCAGTGAGAACCAGCGAGGAACCAATCAGCCCCAGCATTTT. Amino acids: CAISENQRGTNQPQHF.

This clone was counted a few times. The chain links TRBV2 to TRBJ1-2, with a possible D match to TRBD1 (6 bases). V shed 1 base and J shed 4 bases, with 13 bases lying between them. CDR1 SNHLY and CDR2 FYNNEI come from the germline V gene. The CDR3 sequence is 15 residues long. CDR3 amino acids: CASSEEWTAIYGYTF. The CDR3 coding sequence is TGTGCCAGCAGTGAAGAGTGGACAGCGATCTATGGCTACACCTTC.

The chain combines TRBV6-5 with TRBJ1-1; D is perhaps TRBD1 (6 bases). Trimming stripped 1 base from V and 1 base from J, with 10 bases between. This CDR3 comprises 15 residues. Germline V gene sequence: CDR1 MNHEY, CDR2 SVGAGI. CDR3 in amino acids: CASSYFLQGNTEAFF. The CDR3 DNA is TGTGCCAGCAGTTACTTTCTACAGGGGAACACTGAAGCTTTCTTT.

This sequence joins TRBV6-5 and TRBJ2-3; D is ambiguous. Germline CDR1 reads MNHEY; CDR2 reads SVGAGI. Trimming removed 1 base at V and 0 bases at J, with 11 bases between. CDR3 length: 16 amino acids. CDR3 sequence: CASSYYLRASTDTQYF. The CDR3 region has the DNA TGTGCCAGCAGTTACTACCTAAGAGCTAGCACAGATACGCAGTATTTT.

The rearrangement uses TRBV28 and TRBJ1-5; unclear D gene. CDR3 length: 12 residues. Germline CDR1 MDHEN, CDR2 SYDVKM. The V end was cut by 5 bases, the J end by 1 base, with 3 bases between. The CDR3 DNA is TGTGCCAGCAGTGAGAGCAATCAGCCCCAGCATTTT. This sequence encodes CASSESNQPQHF. The complete variable domain, with remaining parts taken from reference TRBV28 and TRBJ1-5, reads DVKVTQSSRYLVKRTGEKVFLECVQDMDHENMFWYRQDPGLGLRLIYFSYDVKMKEKGDIPEGYSVSREKKERFSLILESASTNQTSMYLCASSESNQPQHFGDGTRLSIL.

V usage is TRBV6-2 or TRBV6-3 and J usage is TRBJ2-1; TRBD2 agrees at 8 bases. CDR3 size: 12 residues. The germline CDR1 and CDR2 sequences are MNHEY and SVGEGT. J was trimmed by 10 bases and V by 2 bases; bases with no gene match: 1. CDR3 in DNA: TGTGCCAGCAGTTACACGGGGGGGGAGCAGTTCTTC. This translates into CASSYTGGEQFF.

The gene calls are TRBV7-7 and TRBJ2-3; D perhaps matches TRBD1 (6 bases). This CDR3 contains 15 residues. Trimming cost V 5 bases and J 1 base, with 13 bases left between them. Looked up from germline, CDR1 is SSHAT and CDR2 is FNYEAQ (reference sequence). The CDR3 DNA reads TGTGCCAGCAGCCTCACAGGGTTTCGCACAGATACGCAGTATTTT. Amino acids: CASSLTGFRTDTQYF.

The chain is built from TRBV6-2 or TRBV6-3 and TRBJ2-7, with 8 positions matching TRBD2. Germline V gene sequence: CDR1 MNHEY, CDR2 SVGEGT. With V trimmed by 1 base and J by 3 bases, 20 bases remained unmatched. The CDR3 extends over 20 amino acids. In nucleotides, the CDR3 is TGTGCCAGCAGTTACTTGACACAATCTCTAGCGGGCATCGGACTCTACGAGCAGTACTTC. Protein product: CASSYLTQSLAGIGLYEQYF.

The genes are TRBV14 and TRBJ2-2; TRBD2 matches 13 bases. From germline, CDR1 is SGHDN and CDR2 FVKESK. The junction had 12 bases not matched to a gene; V was cut back by 4 bases and J by 7 bases. This CDR3 comprises 18 residues. The CDR3, as DNA: TGTGCCAGCAGCCTCCGCCGACTAGCGGGAGGTAATATCGGGGAGCTGTTTTTT. It encodes CASSLRRLAGGNIGELFF. The whole variable domain, filled in from reference TRBV14 and TRBJ2-2, reads EAGVTQFPSHSVIEKGQTVTLRCDPISGHDNLYWYRRVMGKEIKFLLHFVKESKQDESGMPNNRFLAERTGGTYSTLKVQPAELEDSGVYFCASSLRRLAGGNIGELFFGEGSRLTVL.

The chain recombines TRBV10-3 with TRBJ2-1, with 11 bases aligning to TRBD2. CDR3 size: 13 residues. The V segment lost 6 bases and the J segment 6 bases; nucleotides outside the gene matches: 1. In germline, CDR1 is ENHRY, CDR2 SYGVKD. This chain's CDR3 is CAIRGTSGNEQFF. Written as DNA, the CDR3 is TGTGCCATCAGGGGGACTAGCGGCAATGAGCAGTTCTTC.

This clone was counted only a few times. The chain has TRBV10-1 and TRBJ1-1, with D perhaps matching TRBD1 (6 bases). This CDR3 comprises 14 residues. CDR1 is WNHNN and CDR2 is SYGVQD in the germline V gene (reference sequence). V lost 7 bases, J lost 0 bases, and 12 bases lay in between. The CDR3 spells CASTNGQLNTEAFF. CDR3 in DNA: TGCGCCAGCACCAACGGACAGTTGAACACTGAAGCTTTCTTT.

This chain joins TRBV6-4 and TRBJ2-1, with 9 bases identical to TRBD2. Germline V gene lookup returns CDR1 MRHNA and CDR2 SNTAGT. Losses at the gene ends were 5 bases for V and 8 bases for J; bases not matched to a gene: 13. The CDR3 extends over 16 amino acids. The chain's CDR3 is CASSKLGLAGLYEQFF. In nucleotides, the CDR3 is TGTGCCAGCAGTAAGCTGGGGCTAGCGGGACTCTATGAGCAGTTCTTC.

The genes are TRBV18 and TRBJ2-7, with 7 bases matching TRBD1. CDR3 length: 15 amino acids. Looked up from germline, CDR1 is KGHSH and CDR2 is LQKENI. J lost 3 bases, V lost 5 bases, and 10 bases had no gene match. CDR3 DNA sequence: TGTGCCAGCTCAACATCCAGGACAGGTAACTACGAGCAGTACTTC. Protein product: CASSTSRTGNYEQYF. The whole variable domain, remainder taken from reference TRBV18 and TRBJ2-7, is NAGVMQNPRHLVRRRGQEARLRCSPMKGHSHVYWYRQLPEEGLKFMVYLQKENIIDESGMPKERFSAEFPKEGPSILRIQQVVRGDSAAYFCASSTSRTGNYEQYFGPGTRLTVT.

CDR3 protein: CASSQTVSQTRGSAKNIQYF. CDR3 nucleotides: TGTGCCAGCAGCCAAACAGTTTCTCAGACTCGGGGGAGCGCCAAAAACATTCAGTACTTC. The chain is built from TRBV14 and TRBJ2-4, with D possibly TRBD2 on 6 matching bases. This CDR3 region has 20 residues. With 2 bases removed from V and 1 base from J, the gap between germline ends came to 24 bases. The germline V gene has CDR1 SGHDN and CDR2 FVKESK.

The V gene is TRBV30, the J gene TRBJ2-6; 8 bases are shared with TRBD2. Germline V gene data show CDR1 as GTSNPN and CDR2 as SVGIG (reference sequence). Germline trimming cut 8 bases from V and 0 bases from J; bases unmatched to any gene: 9. CDR3 length: 16 residues. The CDR3 DNA reads as TGTGCCCGGGGTAGCGGGGCTTACTCTGGGGCCAACGTCCTGACTTTC. Translating gives CARGSGAYSGANVLTF.

The rearrangement links TRBV5-5 to TRBJ1-3; the D gene is possibly TRBD1 (6 bases). CDR3 length equals 15 residues. The V gene's germline CDR1 is SGHKS and CDR2 YYEKEE (reference sequence). Trimming stripped 3 bases from V and 4 bases from J, with 14 bases between. CDR3 sequence (DNA): TGTGCCAGCAGCTACGGGCAGGGGACAGGAAACACCATATATTTT. Amino acids: CASSYGQGTGNTIYF.

The chain employs TRBV6-5 and TRBJ2-7; weak D call: TRBD2 (7 bases). Germline CDR1 and CDR2: MNHEY and SVGAGI. The CDR3 spans 15 residues. V gave up 1 base and J gave up 0 bases, with 10 bases separating them. CDR3 loop: CASSYLGGGSYEQYF. CDR3 DNA: TGTGCCAGCAGTTACTTAGGGGGGGGCTCCTACGAGCAGTACTTC.

V is TRBV7-3 and J is TRBJ2-7, with 10 positions matching TRBD1. V lost 2 bases to trimming and J lost 3 bases; unmatched junction nucleotides: 4. Per the germline V gene, CDR1 is SGHTA and CDR2 is FQGTGA. CDR3 length: 15 amino acids. The CDR3 region has the DNA TGTGCCAGCAGCTTATCTAGGACAGGGGGCTACGAGCAGTACTTC. This gives the protein CASSLSRTGGYEQYF. Combining the CDR3 with reference TRBV7-3 and TRBJ2-7 gives the whole variable domain GAGVSQTPSNKVTEKGKYVELRCDPISGHTALYWYRQSLGQGPEFLIYFQGTGAADDSGLPNDRFFAVRPEGSVSTLKIQRTERGDSAVYLCASSLSRTGGYEQYFGPGTRLTVT.

The CDR3 loop is CASSSPDSYGYTF. Written as DNA, the CDR3 is TGCGCCAGCAGTTCCCCGGACTCCTATGGCTACACCTTC. J is TRBJ1-2 and V is TRBV10-1; D gene ambiguous. The CDR3 is made up of 13 amino acids. From germline, CDR1 is WNHNN and CDR2 SYGVQD (reference sequence). V was trimmed by 5 bases and J by 4 bases, leaving 11 bases between them.

The genes are TRBV7-9 and TRBJ1-1, with TRBD1 matching 7 bases. The CDR3 extends over 19 amino acids. J gave up 3 bases and V 3 bases, and 19 bases lay outside the gene matches. Germline CDR1 reads SEHNR; CDR2 reads FQNEAQ (reference sequence). CDR3: CASSFIEPGQSDRHTEAFF. DNA of the CDR3: TGTGCCAGCAGCTTCATTGAACCGGGACAGAGCGATCGACACACTGAAGCTTTCTTT.

The V and J genes are TRBV7-9 and TRBJ2-2, with 8 bases matching TRBD1. Germline CDR1 SEHNR, CDR2 FQNEAQ (reference sequence). The CDR3 is 16 amino acids. V lost 1 base to trimming and J lost 5 bases; unmatched junction nucleotides: 6. CDR3 bases: TGTGCCAGCAGCTTAGGGACAGGGTCGATGACCGGGGAGCTGTTTTTT. This translates into CASSLGTGSMTGELFF. The whole variable domain, remainder taken from reference TRBV7-9 and TRBJ2-2, is DTGVSQNPRHKITKRGQNVTFRCDPISEHNRLYWYRQTLGQGPEFLTYFQNEAQLEKSRLLSDRFSAERPKGSFSTLEIQRTEQGDSAMYLCASSLGTGSMTGELFFGEGSRLTVL.

This clone was observed a handful of times. The chain links TRBV19 to TRBJ1-6; 7 positions agree with TRBD1. This CDR3 comprises 14 residues. V dropped 5 bases and J dropped 7; count of bases not matched to a gene: 5. Looked up from germline, CDR1 is LNHDA and CDR2 is SQIVND (reference sequence). This chain's CDR3 is CASSAGTANSPLHF. CDR3 DNA sequence: TGTGCCAGTAGTGCCGGGACAGCGAATTCACCCCTCCACTTT.

The chain joins TRBV30 to TRBJ2-5, with 7 bases identical to TRBD2. V lost 1 base and J lost 5; bases outside the gene matches: 10. The CDR3 has 15 amino acids. Germline V gene data show CDR1 as GTSNPN and CDR2 as SVGIG (reference sequence). CDR3 region: CAWSGLTSSWETQYF. The CDR3 region has the DNA TGTGCCTGGAGTGGCTTGACTAGCTCCTGGGAGACCCAGTACTTC.

The V gene is TRBV6-5, the J gene TRBJ1-2; 8 bases align to TRBD1. This CDR3 is 14 amino acids long. Germline assignment: CDR1 MNHEY and CDR2 SVGAGI. The junction had 5 bases not matched to a gene; V was cut back by 6 bases and J by 2 bases. CDR3 in amino acids: CASRRTGSNYGYTF. The CDR3 region has the DNA TGTGCCAGCAGGCGGACAGGGTCGAACTATGGCTACACCTTC.

The rearrangement joins TRBV5-1 to TRBJ2-3, with TRBD2 matching 8 bases. The germline gives CDR1 SGHRS, CDR2 YFSETQ. V shed 0 bases, J shed 3 bases, and the junction held 3 bases outside the gene matches. CDR3 length: 15 residues. The CDR3 bases are TGCGCCAGCAGCTTGGGGGGGACTAGGACAGATACGCAGTATTTT. As protein: CASSLGGTRTDTQYF.